This TCR beta chain was obtained from a study of CXCR3-negative and CXCR3-positive naive CD8 T cells. General study results and limits: In both naive subsets diversity was comparably high, whereas memory CD8+ cells showed much lower diversity. Comparison of naive cells showed more hydrophobic TRB CDR3s in CXCR3-positive than in CXCR3-negative naive cells. Naive subsets displayed similar surface CD5, and TCR strength was inferred from TRB CDR3 properties.

This CDR3 is 14 amino acids long. CD45RO-CCR7+CD27+CD95- cells counted as naive CD8+ T cells. In the case of this clonotype: As yet, its antigen is unknown.

The libraries of TRB cDNA were constructed through 5' RACE using UMI labels. One entry per CDR3 protein, without DNA, is what TCRdb gives after re-calling the 5' RACE reads. The repertoire shows 70,000 to 95,000 distinct CDR3 sequences; the top ten hold 1.5% to 2%. The chain joins TRBV12-3 or TRBV12-4 to TRBJ2-1. The TCR was taken from a human donor in good health. Some clones in this sample may be carry-over from other donors' samples. The sample was naive CXCR3- CD8+ T cells from blood. The subset denotes: CD45RO-CCR7+CD27+CD95- naive CD8+ T cells lacking CXCR3 (TNR3-). CDR3 sequence reads: CASTTDPSYNEQFF.